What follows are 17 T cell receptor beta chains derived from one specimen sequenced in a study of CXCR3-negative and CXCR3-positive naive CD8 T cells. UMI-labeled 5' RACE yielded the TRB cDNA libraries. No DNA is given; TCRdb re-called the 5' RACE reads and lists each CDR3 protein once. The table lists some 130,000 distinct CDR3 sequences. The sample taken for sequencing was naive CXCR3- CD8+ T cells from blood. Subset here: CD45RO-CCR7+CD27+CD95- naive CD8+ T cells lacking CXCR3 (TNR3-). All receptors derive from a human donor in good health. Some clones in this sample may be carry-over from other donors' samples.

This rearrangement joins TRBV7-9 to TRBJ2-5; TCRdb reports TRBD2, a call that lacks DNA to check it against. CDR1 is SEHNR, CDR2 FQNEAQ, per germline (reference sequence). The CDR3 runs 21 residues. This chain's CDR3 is CASSSGPRNIVGTSGFETQYF.

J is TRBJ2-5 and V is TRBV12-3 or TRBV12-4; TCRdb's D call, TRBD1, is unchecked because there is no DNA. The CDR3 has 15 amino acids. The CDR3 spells CASSSKTGGEETQYF.

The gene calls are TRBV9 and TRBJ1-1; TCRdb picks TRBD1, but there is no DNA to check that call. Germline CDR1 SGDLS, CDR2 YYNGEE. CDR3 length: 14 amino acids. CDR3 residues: CASRPMTPRTEAFF.

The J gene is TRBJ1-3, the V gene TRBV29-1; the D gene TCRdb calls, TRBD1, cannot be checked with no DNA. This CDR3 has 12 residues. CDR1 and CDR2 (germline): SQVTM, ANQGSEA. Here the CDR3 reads CSVRGPGNTIYF.

The CDR3 region is CASSSTATNLHEQFF. J is TRBJ2-1 and V is TRBV28. The germline CDR1 and CDR2 sequences are MDHEN and SYDVKM. This CDR3 comprises 15 residues.

This CDR3 is CASSPSFSGANVLTF. The gene calls are TRBV14 and TRBJ2-6; TCRdb's D call of TRBD2 is untestable without DNA. CDR1 is SGHDN and CDR2 is FVKESK in the germline V gene. This CDR3 contains 15 residues.

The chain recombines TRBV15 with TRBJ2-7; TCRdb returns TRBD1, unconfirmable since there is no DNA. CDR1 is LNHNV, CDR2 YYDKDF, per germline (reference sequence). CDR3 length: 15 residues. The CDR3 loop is CATTQTGQGALGPYF.

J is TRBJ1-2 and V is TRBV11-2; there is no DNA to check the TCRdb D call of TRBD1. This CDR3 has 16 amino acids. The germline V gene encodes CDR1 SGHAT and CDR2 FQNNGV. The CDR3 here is CASSLGIRSLNYGYTF.

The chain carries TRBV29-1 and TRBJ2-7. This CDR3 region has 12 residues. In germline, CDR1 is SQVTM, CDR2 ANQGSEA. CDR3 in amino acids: CSGRGSSYEQYF.

CDR3: CASTHASGEQFF. The J gene is TRBJ2-1, the V gene TRBV7-2. Germline V lookup: CDR1 SGHTA, CDR2 FQGNSA. The CDR3 runs 12 residues.

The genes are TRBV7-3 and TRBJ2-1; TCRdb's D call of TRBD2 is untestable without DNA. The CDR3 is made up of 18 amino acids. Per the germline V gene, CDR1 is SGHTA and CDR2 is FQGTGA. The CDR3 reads CASSSYTSLAGPPNEQFF.

This CDR3 reads CASSHADIPYEQYF. This chain links TRBV4-2 with TRBJ2-7; no DNA is available, so the TRBD1 call from TCRdb remains unchecked. CDR3 length: 14 residues. CDR1 is LGHNA, CDR2 YNFKEQ, per germline.

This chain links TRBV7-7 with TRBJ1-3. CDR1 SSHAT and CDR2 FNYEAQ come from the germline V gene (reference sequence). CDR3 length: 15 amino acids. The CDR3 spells CASSPYSYSGNTIYF.

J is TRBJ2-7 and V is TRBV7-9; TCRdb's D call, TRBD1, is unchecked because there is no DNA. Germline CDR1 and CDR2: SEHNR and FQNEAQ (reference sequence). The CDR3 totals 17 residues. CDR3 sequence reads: CASSLAGTGGASYEQYF.

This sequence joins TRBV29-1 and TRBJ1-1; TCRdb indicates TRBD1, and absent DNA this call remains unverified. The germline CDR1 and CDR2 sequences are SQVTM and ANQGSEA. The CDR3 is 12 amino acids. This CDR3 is CSVTGEQAEAFF.

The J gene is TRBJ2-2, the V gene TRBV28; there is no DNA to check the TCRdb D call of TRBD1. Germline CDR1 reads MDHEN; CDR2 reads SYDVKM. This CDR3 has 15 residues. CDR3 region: CATQGQNTNTGELFF.

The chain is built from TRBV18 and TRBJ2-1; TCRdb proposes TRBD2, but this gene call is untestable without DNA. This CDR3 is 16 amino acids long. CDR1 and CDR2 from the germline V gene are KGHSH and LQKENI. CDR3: CASSPRKAPSYNEQFF.